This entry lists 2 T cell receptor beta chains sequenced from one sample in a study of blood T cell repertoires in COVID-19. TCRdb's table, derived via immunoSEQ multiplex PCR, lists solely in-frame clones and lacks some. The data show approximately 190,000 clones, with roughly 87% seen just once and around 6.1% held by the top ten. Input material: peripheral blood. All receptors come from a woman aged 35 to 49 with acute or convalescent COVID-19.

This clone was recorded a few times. CDR3: CASNRGRSWKTEAFF. The CDR3 DNA reads as TGCGCCAGCAATAGGGGGCGAAGTTGGAAGACTGAAGCTTTCTTT. The chain carries TRBV23-1 and TRBJ1-1; 7 positions agree with TRBD1. TRBV23-1 is an ORF; its function is uncertain. Trimming at V came to 7 bases and at J to 5 bases, leaving 13 bases not matched to a gene. CDR3 size: 15 residues.

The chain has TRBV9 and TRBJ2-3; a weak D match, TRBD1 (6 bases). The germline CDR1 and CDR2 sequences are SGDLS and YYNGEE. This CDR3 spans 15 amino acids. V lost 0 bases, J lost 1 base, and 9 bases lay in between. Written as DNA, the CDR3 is TGTGCCAGCAGCGTAGCAAACAGGGGCACAGATACGCAGTATTTT. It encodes CASSVANRGTDTQYF.